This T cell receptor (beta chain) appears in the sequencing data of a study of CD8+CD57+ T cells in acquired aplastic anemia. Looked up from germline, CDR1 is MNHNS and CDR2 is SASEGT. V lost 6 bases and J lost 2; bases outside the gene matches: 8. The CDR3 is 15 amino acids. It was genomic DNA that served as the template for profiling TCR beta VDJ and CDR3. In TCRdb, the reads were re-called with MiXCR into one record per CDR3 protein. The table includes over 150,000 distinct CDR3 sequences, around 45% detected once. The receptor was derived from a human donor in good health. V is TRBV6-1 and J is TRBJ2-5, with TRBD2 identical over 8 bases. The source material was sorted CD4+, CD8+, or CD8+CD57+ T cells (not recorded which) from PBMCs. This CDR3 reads CASRLAGNHQETQYF. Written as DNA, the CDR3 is TGTGCCAGCAGATTAGCGGGGAACCATCAAGAGACCCAGTACTTC.